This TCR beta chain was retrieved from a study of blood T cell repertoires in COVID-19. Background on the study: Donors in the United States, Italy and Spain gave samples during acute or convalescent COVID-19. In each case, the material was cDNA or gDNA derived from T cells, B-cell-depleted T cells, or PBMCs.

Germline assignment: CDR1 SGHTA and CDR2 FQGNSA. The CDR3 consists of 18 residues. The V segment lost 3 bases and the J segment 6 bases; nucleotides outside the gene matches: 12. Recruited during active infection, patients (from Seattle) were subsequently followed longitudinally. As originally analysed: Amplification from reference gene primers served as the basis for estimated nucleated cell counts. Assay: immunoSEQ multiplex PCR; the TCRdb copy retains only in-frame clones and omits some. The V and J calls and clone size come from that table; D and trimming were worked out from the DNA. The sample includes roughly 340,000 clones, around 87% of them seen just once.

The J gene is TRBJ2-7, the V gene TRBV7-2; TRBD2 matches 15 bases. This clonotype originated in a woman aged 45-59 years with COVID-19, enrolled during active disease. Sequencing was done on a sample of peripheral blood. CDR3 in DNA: TGTGCCAGCAGCTTTTGGACTAGCGGGAGGGCCTACCCTCGCGAGCAGTACTTC. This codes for CASSFWTSGRAYPREQYF.